This record covers a single T cell receptor (beta chain). Germline CDR1 MNHEY, CDR2 SVGAGI. Unmatched junction bases numbered 5, after V lost 2 bases and J lost 0 bases. The CDR3 sequence is 16 residues long. As originally analysed: Reference gene primer amplification yielded estimated nucleated cell counts. Libraries were prepared by immunoSEQ multiplex PCR; TCRdb keeps only in-frame clonotypes and omits some of them. V, J and clone size are those of that table, while D and trimming were read from the DNA. This sample has over 85,000 clones, with approximately 81% found just once. The data originate from a study of blood T cell repertoires in COVID-19. At the level of the study: The United States, Italy and Spain provided the acute and convalescent COVID-19 samples. The analysed material was cDNA or gDNA that came from T cells, B-cell-depleted T cells, or PBMCs.

The chain uses TRBV6-5 and TRBJ1-1, with 8 bases lining up with TRBD1. Sequences were obtained from peripheral blood. The sequence was collected from a man aged 80 or over with acute or convalescent COVID-19. CDR3 sequence (DNA): TGTGCCAGCAGTTACATACAGGGGGGTATGAACACTGAAGCTTTCTTT. As protein: CASSYIQGGMNTEAFF.